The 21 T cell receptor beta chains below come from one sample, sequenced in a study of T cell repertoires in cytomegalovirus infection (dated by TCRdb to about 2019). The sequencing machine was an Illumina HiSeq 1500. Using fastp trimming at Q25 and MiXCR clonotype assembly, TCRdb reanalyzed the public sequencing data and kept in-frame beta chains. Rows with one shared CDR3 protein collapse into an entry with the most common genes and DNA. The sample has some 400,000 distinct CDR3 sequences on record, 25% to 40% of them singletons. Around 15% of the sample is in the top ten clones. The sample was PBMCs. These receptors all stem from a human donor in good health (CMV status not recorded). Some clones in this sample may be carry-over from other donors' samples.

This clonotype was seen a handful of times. The CDR3 DNA reads as TGTGCCAGCAGGAGACAGGGGTTGAACTACAATGAGCAGTTCTTC. The encoded protein is CASRRQGLNYNEQFF. This chain links TRBV6-1 with TRBJ2-1, with 8 positions matching TRBD1. Looked up from germline, CDR1 is MNHNS and CDR2 is SASEGT. The V gene end was trimmed by 6 bases and the J gene end by 3 bases; junction bases not matched to a gene: 7. The CDR3 has 15 amino acids.

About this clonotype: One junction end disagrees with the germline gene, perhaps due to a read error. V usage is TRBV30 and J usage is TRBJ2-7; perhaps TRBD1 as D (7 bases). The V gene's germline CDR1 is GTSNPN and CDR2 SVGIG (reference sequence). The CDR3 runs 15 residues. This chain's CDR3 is CAWSVVAGGLYAQYF. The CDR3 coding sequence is TGTGCCTGGAGTGTTGTGGCAGGGGGGCTGTACGCGCAGTACTTC.

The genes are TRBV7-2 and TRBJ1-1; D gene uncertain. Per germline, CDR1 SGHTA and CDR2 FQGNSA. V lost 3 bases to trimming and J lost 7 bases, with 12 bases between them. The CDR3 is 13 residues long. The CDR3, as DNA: TGTGCCAGCAGCTTCAGAGGATCAGGTGAAGCTTTCTTT. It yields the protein CASSFRGSGEAFF. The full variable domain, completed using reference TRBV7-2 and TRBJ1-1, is GAGVSQSPSNKVTEKGKDVELRCDPISGHTALYWYRQSLGQGLEFLIYFQGNSAPDKSGLPSDRFSAERTGGSVSTLTIQRTQQEDSAVYLCASSFRGSGEAFFGQGTRLTVV.

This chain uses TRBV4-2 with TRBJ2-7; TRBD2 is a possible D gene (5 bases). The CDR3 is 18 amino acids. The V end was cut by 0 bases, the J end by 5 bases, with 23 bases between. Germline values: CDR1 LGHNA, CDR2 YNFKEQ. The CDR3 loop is CASSQDMIGGEEVDEQYF. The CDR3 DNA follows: TGTGCCAGCAGCCAAGATATGATAGGCGGAGAGGAGGTTGACGAGCAGTACTTC.

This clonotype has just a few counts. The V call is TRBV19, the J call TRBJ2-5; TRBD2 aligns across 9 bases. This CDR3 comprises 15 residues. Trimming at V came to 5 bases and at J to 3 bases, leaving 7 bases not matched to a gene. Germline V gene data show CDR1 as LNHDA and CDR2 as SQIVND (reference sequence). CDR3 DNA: TGTGCCAGTAGTCCCCGTTTAGCGGGGGAAGAGACCCAGTACTTC. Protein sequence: CASSPRLAGEETQYF. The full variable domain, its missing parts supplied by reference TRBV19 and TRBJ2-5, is DGGITQSPKYLFRKEGQNVTLSCEQNLNHDAMYWYRQDPGQGLRLIYYSQIVNDFQKGDIAEGYSVSREKKESFPLTVTSAQKNPTAFYLCASSPRLAGEETQYFGPGTRLLVL.

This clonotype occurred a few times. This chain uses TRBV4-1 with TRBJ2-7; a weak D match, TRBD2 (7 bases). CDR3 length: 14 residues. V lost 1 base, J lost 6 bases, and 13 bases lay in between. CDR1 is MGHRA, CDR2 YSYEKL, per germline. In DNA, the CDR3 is TGCGCCAGCAGCCAAGCGGGGGGCTGGGGCGAGCAGTACTTC. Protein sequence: CASSQAGGWGEQYF.

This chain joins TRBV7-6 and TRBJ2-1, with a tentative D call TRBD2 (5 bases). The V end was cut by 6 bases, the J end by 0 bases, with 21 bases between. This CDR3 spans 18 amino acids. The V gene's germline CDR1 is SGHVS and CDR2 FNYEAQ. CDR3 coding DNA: TGTGCCAGCAGATTTAGAGCGGTTTCTCCTCTCTCCTACAATGAGCAGTTCTTC. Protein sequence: CASRFRAVSPLSYNEQFF. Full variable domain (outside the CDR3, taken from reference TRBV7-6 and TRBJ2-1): GAGVSQSPRYKVTKRGQDVALRCDPISGHVSLYWYRQALGQGPEFLTYFNYEAQQDKSGLPNDRFSAERPEGSISTLTIQRTEQRDSAMYRCASRFRAVSPLSYNEQFFGPGTRLTVL.

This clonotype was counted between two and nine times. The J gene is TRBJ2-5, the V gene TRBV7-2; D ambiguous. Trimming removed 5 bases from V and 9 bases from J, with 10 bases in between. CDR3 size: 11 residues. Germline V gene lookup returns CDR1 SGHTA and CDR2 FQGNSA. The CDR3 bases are TGTGCCAGCAGCCTCGGCAGTTCCCAGTACTTC. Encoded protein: CASSLGSSQYF.

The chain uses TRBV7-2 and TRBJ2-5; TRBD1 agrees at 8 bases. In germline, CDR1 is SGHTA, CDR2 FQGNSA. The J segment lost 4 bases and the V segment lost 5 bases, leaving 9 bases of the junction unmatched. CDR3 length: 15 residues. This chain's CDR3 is CASSRETGAGETQYF. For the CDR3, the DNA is TGTGCCAGCAGCAGAGAGACAGGGGCAGGAGAGACCCAGTACTTC.

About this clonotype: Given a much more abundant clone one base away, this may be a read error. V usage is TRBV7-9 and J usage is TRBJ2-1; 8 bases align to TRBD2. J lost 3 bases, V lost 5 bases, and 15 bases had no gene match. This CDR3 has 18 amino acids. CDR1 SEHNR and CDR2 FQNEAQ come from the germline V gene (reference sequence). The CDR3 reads CASSPPGLEGGLYNEQFF. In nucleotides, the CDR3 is TGTGCCAGCAGCCCACCGGGACTAGAGGGGGGACTCTACAATGAGCAGTTCTTC.

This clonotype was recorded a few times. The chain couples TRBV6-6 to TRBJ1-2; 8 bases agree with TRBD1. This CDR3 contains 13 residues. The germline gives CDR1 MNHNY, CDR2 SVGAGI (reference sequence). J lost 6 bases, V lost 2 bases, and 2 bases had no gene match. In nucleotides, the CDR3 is TGTGCCAGCAGTTACGCGGACAGGGATGGCTACACCTTC. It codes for CASSYADRDGYTF.

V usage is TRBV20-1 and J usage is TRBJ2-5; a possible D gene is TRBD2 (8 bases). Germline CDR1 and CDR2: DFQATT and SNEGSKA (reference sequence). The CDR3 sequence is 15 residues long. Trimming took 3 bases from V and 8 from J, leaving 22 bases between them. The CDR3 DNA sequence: TGCAGTGCTAGGGGGCCGGGACTAGGGGGCGAAACCCAGTACTTC. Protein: CSARGPGLGGETQYF.

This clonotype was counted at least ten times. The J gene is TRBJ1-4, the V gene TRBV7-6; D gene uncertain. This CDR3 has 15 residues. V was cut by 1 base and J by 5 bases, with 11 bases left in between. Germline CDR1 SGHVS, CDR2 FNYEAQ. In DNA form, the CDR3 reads TGTGCCAGCAGCTTAGAGCGAGACGGAAATGAAAAACTGTTTTTT. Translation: CASSLERDGNEKLFF.

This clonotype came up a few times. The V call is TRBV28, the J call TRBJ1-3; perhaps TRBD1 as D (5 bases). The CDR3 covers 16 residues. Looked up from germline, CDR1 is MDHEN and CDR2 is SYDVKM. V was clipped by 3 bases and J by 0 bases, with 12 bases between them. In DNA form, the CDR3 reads TGTGCCAGCAGTTTGTTGGGGGGGAGCTCTGGAAACACCATATATTTT. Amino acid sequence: CASSLLGGSSGNTIYF.

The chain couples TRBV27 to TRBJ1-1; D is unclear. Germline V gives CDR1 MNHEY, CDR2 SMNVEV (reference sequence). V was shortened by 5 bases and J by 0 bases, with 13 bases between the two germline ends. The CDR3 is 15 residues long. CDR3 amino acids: CASSLNRNMNTEAFF. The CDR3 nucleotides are TGTGCCAGCAGTCTAAACAGAAACATGAACACTGAAGCTTTCTTT.

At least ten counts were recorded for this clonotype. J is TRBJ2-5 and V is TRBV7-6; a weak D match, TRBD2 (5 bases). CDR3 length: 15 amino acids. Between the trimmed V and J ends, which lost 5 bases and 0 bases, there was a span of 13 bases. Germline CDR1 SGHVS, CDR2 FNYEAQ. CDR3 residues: CASSLLIGDQETQYF. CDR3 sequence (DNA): TGTGCCAGCAGCCTACTAATCGGGGACCAAGAGACCCAGTACTTC.

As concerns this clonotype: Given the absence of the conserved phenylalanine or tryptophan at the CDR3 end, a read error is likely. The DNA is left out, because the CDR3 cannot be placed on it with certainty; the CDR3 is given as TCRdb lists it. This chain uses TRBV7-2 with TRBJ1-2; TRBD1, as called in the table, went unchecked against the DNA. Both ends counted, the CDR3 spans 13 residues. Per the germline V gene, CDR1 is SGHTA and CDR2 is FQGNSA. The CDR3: CASRSSGTGPYTL.

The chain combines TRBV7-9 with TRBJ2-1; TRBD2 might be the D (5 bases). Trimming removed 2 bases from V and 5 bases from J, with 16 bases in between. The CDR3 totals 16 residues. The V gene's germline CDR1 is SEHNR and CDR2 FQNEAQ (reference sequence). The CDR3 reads CASSLSLGGSNNEQFF. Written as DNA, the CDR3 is TGTGCCAGCAGCTTAAGTCTCGGAGGAAGCAACAATGAGCAGTTCTTC.

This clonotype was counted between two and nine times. The CDR3: CSAGAGQRGYGYTF. The DNA for the CDR3 is TGCAGTGCTGGGGCCGGACAGCGAGGGTATGGCTACACCTTC. This chain links TRBV20-1 with TRBJ1-2; D perhaps matches TRBD1 (6 bases). The CDR3 totals 14 residues. V was shortened by 5 bases and J by 5 bases, with 18 bases between the two germline ends. CDR1 is DFQATT, CDR2 SNEGSKA, per germline (reference sequence).

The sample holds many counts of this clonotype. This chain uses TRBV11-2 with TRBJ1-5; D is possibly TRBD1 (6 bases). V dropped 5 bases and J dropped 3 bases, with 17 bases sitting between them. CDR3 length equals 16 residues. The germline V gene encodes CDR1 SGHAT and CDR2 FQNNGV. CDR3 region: CASSMGGTNVNQPQHF. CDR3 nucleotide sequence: TGTGCCAGCAGCATGGGGGGGACAAATGTCAATCAGCCCCAGCATTTT.

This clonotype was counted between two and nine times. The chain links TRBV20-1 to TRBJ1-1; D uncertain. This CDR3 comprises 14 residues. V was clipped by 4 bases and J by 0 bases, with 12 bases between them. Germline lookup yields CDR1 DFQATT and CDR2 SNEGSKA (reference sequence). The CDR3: CSATERVMNTEAFF. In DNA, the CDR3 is TGCAGTGCTACCGAGCGGGTCATGAACACTGAAGCTTTCTTT.